This T cell receptor beta chain was identified during a study of blood T cell repertoires in COVID-19. Whole-study context: Donors in the United States, Italy and Spain gave samples during acute or convalescent COVID-19. Nucleic acid was either cDNA or gDNA, and it came from T cells, B-cell-depleted T cells, or PBMCs.

Sequencing was performed with immunoSEQ multiplex PCR; in TCRdb, only in-frame clones are kept and a portion is missing. Among about 140,000 clones listed, roughly 81% were seen once. The V end was cut by 4 bases, the J end by 0 bases, with 9 bases between. This CDR3 spans 14 amino acids. CDR1 is SEHNR, CDR2 FQNEAQ, per germline (reference sequence). Cohorts were determined from participant-reported clinical history. The sequencing sample was made of PBMCs or T cells enriched from blood (not recorded which). The rearrangement uses TRBV7-9 and TRBJ1-1; D is perhaps TRBD1 (5 bases). This clonotype was obtained from a woman in her forties or fifties with acute COVID-19. Here the CDR3 DNA reads TGTGCCAGCAGCTCCGGACACCTGAACACTGAAGCTTTCTTT. Its protein product is CASSSGHLNTEAFF.